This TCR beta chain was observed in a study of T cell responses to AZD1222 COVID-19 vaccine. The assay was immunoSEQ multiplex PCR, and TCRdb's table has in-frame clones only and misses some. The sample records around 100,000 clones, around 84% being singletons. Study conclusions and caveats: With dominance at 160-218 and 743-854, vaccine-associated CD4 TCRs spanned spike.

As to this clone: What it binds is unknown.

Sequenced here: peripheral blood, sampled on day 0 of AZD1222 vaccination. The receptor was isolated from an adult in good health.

CDR3 protein: CASSSPHRGGHETQYF. The DNA of the CDR3 is TGTGCCAGCAGTTCCCCTCACAGAGGGGGTCACGAGACCCAGTACTTC. The rearrangement joins TRBV28 to TRBJ2-5; D may be TRBD1 (6 bases). Trimming left V 4 bases short and J 5 bases short, with 20 bases between. The V gene's germline CDR1 is MDHEN and CDR2 SYDVKM. There are 16 residues in the CDR3.